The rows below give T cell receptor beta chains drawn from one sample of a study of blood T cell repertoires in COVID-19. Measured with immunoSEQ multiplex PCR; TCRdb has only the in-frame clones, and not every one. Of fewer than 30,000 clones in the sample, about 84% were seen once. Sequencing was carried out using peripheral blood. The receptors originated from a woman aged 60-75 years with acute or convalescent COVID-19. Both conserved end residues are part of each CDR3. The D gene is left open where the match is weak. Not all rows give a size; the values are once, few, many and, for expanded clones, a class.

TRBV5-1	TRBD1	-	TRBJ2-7	TGCGCCAGCAGCTATTACAGGGGCCGCGAGCAGTACTTC	CASSYYRGREQYF
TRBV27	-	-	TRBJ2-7	TGTGCCAGCAGTTCGGACTTAAACTACGAGCAGTACTTC	CASSSDLNYEQYF
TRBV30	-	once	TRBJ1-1	TGTGCCTGGAACCAGGGGACCGTTGAAGCTTTCTTT	CAWNQGTVEAFF
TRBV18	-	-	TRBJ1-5	TGTGCCAGCTCACCATCAGAAACCCGCAATCAGCCCCAGCATTTT	CASSPSETRNQPQHF
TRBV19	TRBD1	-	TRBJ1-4	TGTGCCAGTAGTTTTCCGGGACAGGGGGGGACTAATGAAAAACTGTTTTTT	CASSFPGQGGTNEKLFF
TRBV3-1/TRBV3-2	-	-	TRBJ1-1	TGTGCCAGCAGCCAAGTTGGAACAGGGAGGGACCCTGAAGCTTTCTTT	CASSQVGTGRDPEAFF
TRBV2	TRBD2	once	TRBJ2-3	TGTGCCAGCAGTGAACGGGGACTAGGACTGGATACGCAGTATTTT	CASSERGLGLDTQYF
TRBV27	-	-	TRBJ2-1	TGTGCCAGCAGTTTCTGGGGGAGAACAGGGTATAACGATGAGCAGTTCTTC	CASSFWGRTGYNDEQFF
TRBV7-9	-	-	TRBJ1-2	TGTGCCAGCAGCTCGGACAGCCCTAGGGGCTACACCTTC	CASSSDSPRGYTF
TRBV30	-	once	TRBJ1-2	TGTGCCTGGAGTGTCTCCGAACAGGGAAGAGGCTACACCTTC	CAWSVSEQGRGYTF
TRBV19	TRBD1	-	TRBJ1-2	TGTGCCAGTAGTATAAGGGACAGAGATGGCTACACCTTC	CASSIRDRDGYTF
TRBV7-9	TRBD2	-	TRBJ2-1	TGTGCCAGCAGCTCCCACTACGGGACTAGTGGGTCCTACAATGAGCAGTTCTTC	CASSSHYGTSGSYNEQFF
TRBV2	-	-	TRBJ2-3	TGTGCCAGCAGTGAAATAGGGGTACGCACAGATACGCAGTATTTT	CASSEIGVRTDTQYF